A selection of T cell receptor beta chains follows, all from one sample in a study of siplizumab effects on memory and regulatory T cells. Only in-frame clones appear in the TCRdb table, and some are missing; sequencing was by immunoSEQ multiplex PCR. The profile shows around 100,000 clones, approximately 94% of them singletons. Sequencing was done on a sample of non-Treg CD4+ T cells sorted from blood. All receptors derive from a human donor in good health. CDR3s include the opening cysteine and the closing phenylalanine or tryptophan. D genes are given only for firm matches. A row's size may be missing; if present it is once, few, many or a size class.

clone size,J gene,V gene,D gene,CDR3 DNA,CDR3 protein
NA,TRBJ2-3,TRBV25-1,TRBD2,TGTGCCAGCAGTGAAGGGAGACTAGCGGGAGTGGGAGATACGCAGTATTTT,CASSEGRLAGVGDTQYF
NA,TRBJ2-1,TRBV6-6,TRBD1,TGTGCCAGCAGTAGGGACAGCAACTCCTACAATGAGCAGTTCTTC,CASSRDSNSYNEQFF
NA,TRBJ1-3,TRBV28,NA,TGTGCCAGCACCGTGGACGGCTCTGGAAACACCATATATTTT,CASTVDGSGNTIYF
NA,TRBJ2-7,TRBV12-5,TRBD1,TGTGCTAGTGGGAAATCGGTTCCGGGACAGGGGTTCGAGGCTTCCTACGAGCAGTACTTC,CASGKSVPGQGFEASYEQYF
once,TRBJ1-4,TRBV25-1,NA,TGTGCCAGCAGTGAATTGACGAGCGCAACTAATGAAAAACTGTTTTTT,CASSELTSATNEKLFF
NA,TRBJ2-2,TRBV7-2,TRBD2,TGTGCCAGCAGCTTACCAGGACTAGCGGGAGTTATTACCGGGGAGCTGTTTTTT,CASSLPGLAGVITGELFF
NA,TRBJ1-4,TRBV29-1,NA,TGCAGCGTTGGTGAAGGTGCAACTAATGAAAAACTGTTTTTT,CSVGEGATNEKLFF
NA,TRBJ2-5,TRBV5-6,NA,TGTGCCAGCAGCTTGGTTGATAGCCAAGAGACCCAGTACTTC,CASSLVDSQETQYF
NA,TRBJ2-6,TRBV2,NA,TGTGCCAGCAGTGGAACAGGGCGGGGTCCTGGGGCCAACGTCCTGACTTTC,CASSGTGRGPGANVLTF
NA,TRBJ1-1,TRBV14,NA,TGTGCCAGCAGCGGTTTTGGGGTCACTGAAGCTTTCTTT,CASSGFGVTEAFF
NA,TRBJ1-5,TRBV28,NA,TGTGCCACCGAATCAGGGAATCAGCCCCAGCATTTT,CATESGNQPQHF
NA,TRBJ1-5,TRBV2,TRBD1,TGTGCTAGCAGTCTAGCTGACAGGGACAATCGGCCCCAGCATTTT,CASSLADRDNRPQHF
NA,TRBJ2-3,TRBV28,NA,TGTGCCAGCAGTGCTCAACTAGCAACCGCAGATACGCAGTATTTT,CASSAQLATADTQYF
NA,TRBJ2-5,TRBV27,NA,TGTGCCAGCAGGGGGAGTTCGGAGACCCAGTACTTC,CASRGSSETQYF